The 29 T cell receptor beta chains below were found in one sample sequenced in a study of human T cells and chemical hapten exposure. Noted time point: patch test 1, 2 weeks after DPC sensitization. Treatment: therapeutic diphenylcyclopropenone sensitization with weekly scalp DPC. TCRdb reprocessed the RACE reads via MiXCR and lists one record per CDR3 protein. The sample contains approximately 79,000 distinct CDR3 sequences, 10% of which appear only once. Sequencing used whole blood, obtained in connection with sensitization to the hapten diphenylcyclopropenone (DPC). Receptors originate from a woman in her 50s with alopecia areata. Some clones in this sample may be carry-over from other donors' samples.

The genes are TRBV27 and TRBJ1-1, with a weak D call TRBD1 (6 bases). The V gene lost 3 bases and the J gene lost 6 bases, with 14 bases spanning the gap. Germline V gene sequence: CDR1 MNHEY, CDR2 SMNVEV (reference sequence). The CDR3 is made up of 14 amino acids. The CDR3 coding sequence is TGTGCCAGCAGTTTTACCCGGGACATACCTGAAGCTTTCTTT. This codes for CASSFTRDIPEAFF.

This clonotype was counted ten times or more. The chain combines TRBV20-1 with TRBJ1-5; no reliable D call. Germline CDR1 reads DFQATT; CDR2 reads SNEGSKA (reference sequence). V lost 0 bases, J lost 7 bases, and 10 bases lay in between. The CDR3 covers 13 residues. CDR3 DNA sequence: TGCAGTGCTAGAGACTCGCCCCTCCAGCCCCAGCATTTT. Translating it yields CSARDSPLQPQHF.

In its sample, this clonotype was seen a few times. The rearrangement links TRBV28 to TRBJ2-3, with D unclear. V was shortened by 9 bases and J by 6 bases, with 10 bases between the two germline ends. Germline lookup yields CDR1 MDHEN and CDR2 SYDVKM. CDR3 size: 11 residues. DNA for the CDR3: TGTGCCAGTGCCACCCCGGATACGCAGTATTTT. Encoded protein: CASATPDTQYF. The full variable domain, in which reference TRBV28 and TRBJ2-3 provide the parts outside the CDR3, is DVKVTQSSRYLVKRTGEKVFLECVQDMDHENMFWYRQDPGLGLRLIYFSYDVKMKEKGDIPEGYSVSREKKERFSLILESASTNQTSMYLCASATPDTQYFGPGTRLTVL.

This clonotype was seen repeatedly, ten times or more. This chain links TRBV18 with TRBJ2-7; possibly TRBD2 for D (6 bases). V shed 1 base and J shed 2 bases, with 12 bases lying between them. Looked up from germline, CDR1 is KGHSH and CDR2 is LQKENI. This CDR3 spans 15 amino acids. The CDR3 sequence: CASSPRSGEAYEQYF. CDR3 bases: TGTGCCAGCTCACCACGTTCGGGGGAGGCCTACGAGCAGTACTTC.

This clonotype was counted once. The chain couples TRBV28 to TRBJ1-1, with unresolved D. Between the trimmed V and J ends, which lost 7 bases and 3 bases, there was a span of 21 bases. Germline lookup yields CDR1 MDHEN and CDR2 SYDVKM. This CDR3 has 16 residues. The CDR3 DNA follows: TGTGCCAGCAACACCTTTGCTGGGTCCACCTACACTGAAGCTTTCTTT. As protein: CASNTFAGSTYTEAFF.

The J gene is TRBJ2-2, the V gene TRBV6-6; TRBD1 is a possible D gene (5 bases). The CDR3 spans 18 residues. V dropped 3 bases and J dropped 3 bases, with 20 bases sitting between them. Germline V gene sequence: CDR1 MNHNY, CDR2 SVGAGI (reference sequence). CDR3 coding DNA: TGTGCCAGCAGTTATCCCGGTAGGGCAGGGAAGGACACCGGGGAGCTGTTTTTT. This codes for CASSYPGRAGKDTGELFF.

The chain links TRBV29-1 to TRBJ2-1; D is unresolved. Trimming shortened V by 1 base and J by 4 bases, and 8 bases separated the two germline ends. Looked up from germline, CDR1 is SQVTM and CDR2 is ANQGSEA. The CDR3 spans 13 residues. CDR3 region: CSVEVSLYNEQFF. CDR3 DNA sequence: TGCAGCGTTGAAGTATCACTTTACAATGAGCAGTTCTTC.

The chain links TRBV18 to TRBJ2-1; maybe TRBD2 (6 bases). Per germline, CDR1 KGHSH and CDR2 LQKENI. V was shortened by 0 bases and J by 8 bases, with 14 bases between the two germline ends. The CDR3 runs to 15 residues. CDR3 amino acids: CASSPPEGRGDEQFF. The CDR3 nucleotides are TGTGCCAGCTCACCACCGGAGGGCCGAGGCGATGAGCAGTTCTTC.

This clonotype was detected a few times. The chain employs TRBV7-2 and TRBJ2-3; the match to TRBD2 covers 8 bases. The CDR3 spans 14 residues. Germline CDR1 SGHTA, CDR2 FQGNSA. J gave up 3 bases and V 5 bases, and 4 bases lay outside the gene matches. The CDR3 reads CASSPLAGTDTQYF. The DNA of the CDR3 is TGTGCCAGCAGCCCGCTAGCGGGTACAGATACGCAGTATTTT.

V and J are TRBV20-1 and TRBJ2-1, with 10 positions matching TRBD2. Germline CDR1 is DFQATT and CDR2 is SNEGSKA (reference sequence). V shed 4 bases and J 0 bases; nucleotides not matched to a gene: 12. The CDR3 is 18 amino acids. The chain's CDR3 is CSAIDSGRATISYNEQFF. The DNA of the CDR3 is TGCAGTGCTATAGACAGCGGGAGGGCCACGATCTCCTACAATGAGCAGTTCTTC.

This rearrangement joins TRBV6-5 to TRBJ1-1, with unresolved D. Deletions cut 0 bases from V and 9 bases from J, with 14 bases between. Looked up from germline, CDR1 is MNHEY and CDR2 is SVGAGI. This CDR3 has 14 amino acids. The CDR3 spells CASSYSKVLGQAFF. CDR3 nucleotide sequence: TGTGCCAGCAGTTACTCGAAGGTCCTAGGTCAAGCTTTCTTT.

This clonotype appeared many times. V and J are TRBV18 and TRBJ1-1; perhaps TRBD1 as D (6 bases). The CDR3 runs to 15 residues. Per the germline V gene, CDR1 is KGHSH and CDR2 is LQKENI. V was cut by 6 bases and J by 4 bases, with 18 bases left in between. CDR3: CASSRDQGSGTEAFF. The CDR3 coding sequence is TGTGCCAGCTCGCGGGACCAGGGGTCGGGCACTGAAGCTTTCTTT.

This clonotype was seen many times. The J gene is TRBJ2-5, the V gene TRBV18; D gene ambiguous. CDR1 is KGHSH, CDR2 LQKENI, per germline. The V end lost 8 bases, the J end lost 2 bases, and 15 bases lay between the germline ends. The CDR3 consists of 14 residues. The CDR3 sequence: CASHTSRVQETQYF. CDR3 DNA: TGTGCCAGCCACACTTCCCGGGTTCAAGAGACCCAGTACTTC.

This clonotype has just a few counts. The genes are TRBV6-2 or TRBV6-3 and TRBJ1-4, with 9 bases lining up with TRBD1. Germline trimming cut 2 bases from V and 6 bases from J; bases unmatched to any gene: 10. This CDR3 spans 17 amino acids. Germline assignment: CDR1 MNHEY and CDR2 SVGEGT. The CDR3: CASSYAFGQGPDEKLFF. The DNA of the CDR3 is TGTGCCAGCAGTTACGCCTTCGGACAGGGGCCGGATGAAAAACTGTTTTTT.

The J gene is TRBJ2-3, the V gene TRBV20-1; D might be TRBD2 (6 bases). V lost 1 base and J lost 9, with 11 bases in between. Germline V lookup: CDR1 DFQATT, CDR2 SNEGSKA (reference sequence). The CDR3 length is 12 residues. CDR3 loop: CSARAGVGTQYF. CDR3 nucleotide sequence: TGCAGTGCTAGAGCGGGGGTCGGAACGCAGTATTTT.

The chain links TRBV29-1 to TRBJ2-5, with D perhaps given as TRBD1 or TRBD2 (5 bases each). The CDR3 is 12 residues long. The V end lost 7 bases, the J end lost 7 bases, and 16 bases lay between the germline ends. CDR1 and CDR2 from the germline V gene are SQVTM and ANQGSEA. The CDR3 bases are TGCAGCGCCGGGACCGAGATGCGGACCCAGTACTTC. Translated: CSAGTEMRTQYF.

The chain links TRBV30 to TRBJ2-3; 9 nucleotides align to TRBD1. CDR1 and CDR2 from the germline V gene are GTSNPN and SVGIG (reference sequence). Trimming took 1 base from V and 2 from J; bases not matched to a gene: 4. The CDR3 covers 15 residues. The CDR3 loop is CAWSAGTGLTDTQYF. Here the CDR3 DNA reads TGTGCCTGGAGTGCCGGGACAGGGCTCACAGATACGCAGTATTTT.

This clonotype has ten or more counts. J is TRBJ2-7 and V is TRBV6-6, with TRBD1 as a possible D gene (5 bases). Germline V gene sequence: CDR1 MNHNY, CDR2 SVGAGI (reference sequence). The CDR3 covers 14 residues. Trimming pared 6 bases from V and 2 bases from J, leaving 14 bases between. This CDR3 is CASSLLPRAYEQYF. The DNA of the CDR3 is TGTGCCAGCAGCCTACTCCCCAGGGCCTACGAGCAGTACTTC.

This clonotype has a count of ten or more. The chain joins TRBV7-2 to TRBJ1-1; perhaps TRBD1 as D (6 bases). The CDR3 totals 16 residues. V was shortened by 2 bases and J by 0 bases, with 13 bases between the two germline ends. The germline CDR1 and CDR2 sequences are SGHTA and FQGNSA. The CDR3 DNA follows: TGTGCCAGCAGCTTATCAGGGGCCCCTTTGAACACTGAAGCTTTCTTT. Residues: CASSLSGAPLNTEAFF.

This clonotype came up a few times. The rearrangement links TRBV18 to TRBJ2-3; possibly TRBD1 for D (6 bases). Looked up from germline, CDR1 is KGHSH and CDR2 is LQKENI. Trimming took 0 bases from V and 6 from J, leaving 10 bases between them. The CDR3 loop spans 14 amino acids. The CDR3 DNA is TGTGCCAGCTCACCACCCAACAGGGACGATACGCAGTATTTT. It codes for CASSPPNRDDTQYF. Full variable domain (missing parts from reference TRBV18 and TRBJ2-3): NAGVMQNPRHLVRRRGQEARLRCSPMKGHSHVYWYRQLPEEGLKFMVYLQKENIIDESGMPKERFSAEFPKEGPSILRIQQVVRGDSAAYFCASSPPNRDDTQYFGPGTRLTVL.

This clonotype came up many times. The gene calls are TRBV21-1 and TRBJ1-1; the D segment call TRBD1 is taken from the table without a DNA check. TRBV21-1 is a recognized pseudogene. The CDR3 sequence is 14 residues long. The CDR3 DNA sequence: TGTGCCAGCAGCAAGACAGGGTTGAACACTGAAGCTTTCTTT. This translates into CASSKTGLNTEAFF.

This clonotype has at least ten counts. The chain uses TRBV25-1 and TRBJ2-3; 11 bases line up with TRBD2. The CDR3 consists of 15 residues. J gave up 2 bases and V 6 bases, and 4 bases lay outside the gene matches. Germline V CDR1 and CDR2: MGHDK, SYGVNS. As DNA, the CDR3 is TGTGCCAGCAGACCGACTAGCGGGACCACAGATACGCAGTATTTT. This encodes CASRPTSGTTDTQYF.

This clonotype was counted only a few times. J is TRBJ2-7 and V is TRBV7-2; D unresolved. V lost 4 bases to trimming and J lost 0 bases, with 13 bases between them. The CDR3 has 15 residues. Germline V lookup: CDR1 SGHTA, CDR2 FQGNSA. The CDR3 DNA sequence: TGTGCCAGCAGCTCCCGGACCCAGAGCTCCTACGAGCAGTACTTC. It codes for CASSSRTQSSYEQYF.

The chain couples TRBV7-9 to TRBJ2-7; no reliable D call. The CDR3 is 12 residues long. Trimming pared 6 bases from V and 6 bases from J, leaving 12 bases between. CDR1 and CDR2 from the germline V gene are SEHNR and FQNEAQ (reference sequence). The CDR3 coding sequence is TGTGCCAGCAGATACACCCTCGGCGAGCAGTACTTC. Translation: CASRYTLGEQYF.

This clonotype occurred a few times. The chain combines TRBV28 with TRBJ2-5; no firm D call. The CDR3 consists of 14 residues. The V end lost 2 bases, the J end lost 1 base, and 8 bases lay between the germline ends. Germline V gene data show CDR1 as MDHEN and CDR2 as SYDVKM. The CDR3 nucleotides are TGTGCCAGCAGTTTAGGTAGCCCCCAAGAGACCCAGTACTTC. It codes for CASSLGSPQETQYF. Full variable domain (rest looked up from reference TRBV28 and TRBJ2-5): DVKVTQSSRYLVKRTGEKVFLECVQDMDHENMFWYRQDPGLGLRLIYFSYDVKMKEKGDIPEGYSVSREKKERFSLILESASTNQTSMYLCASSLGSPQETQYFGPGTRLLVL.

This clonotype was counted between two and nine times. The chain joins TRBV11-2 to TRBJ2-3; no clear D gene. Looked up from germline, CDR1 is SGHAT and CDR2 is FQNNGV. The CDR3 runs 15 residues. Between the trimmed V and J ends, which lost 5 bases and 3 bases, there was a span of 15 bases. For the CDR3, the DNA is TGTGCCAGCAGCCTAAGGGTTAGTGGGACAGATACGCAGTATTTT. Translation: CASSLRVSGTDTQYF. The full variable domain, rest sourced from reference TRBV11-2 and TRBJ2-3, is EAGVAQSPRYKIIEKRQSVAFWCNPISGHATLYWYQQILGQGPKLLIQFQNNGVVDDSQLPKDRFSAERLKGVDSTLKIQPAKLEDSAVYLCASSLRVSGTDTQYFGPGTRLTVL.

In its sample, this clonotype was seen many times. The rearrangement joins TRBV11-2 to TRBJ2-2, with D perhaps assigned TRBD1 or TRBD2 (6 bases each). Trimming shortened V by 5 bases and J by 7 bases, and 17 bases separated the two germline ends. CDR1 and CDR2 from the germline V gene are SGHAT and FQNNGV. This CDR3 comprises 15 residues. The CDR3 here is CASSPRRGADGELFF. In DNA, the CDR3 is TGTGCCAGCAGCCCGAGGAGGGGGGCAGACGGGGAGCTGTTTTTT.

The table lists this clonotype with many counts. The genes are TRBV3-1 and TRBJ2-1; no clear D gene. V was pared by 0 bases and J by 6 bases, with 0 bases between. Germline CDR1 LGHDT, CDR2 YNNKEL (reference sequence). This CDR3 has 11 residues. The CDR3 region is CASSQDNEQFF. CDR3 coding DNA: TGTGCCAGCAGCCAAGACAATGAGCAGTTCTTC.

This clonotype was counted at least ten times. The V gene is TRBV6-5, the J gene TRBJ2-3; TRBD2 matches at 9 bases. V was pared by 2 bases and J by 3 bases, with 6 bases of the junction left unmatched. The germline V gene has CDR1 MNHEY and CDR2 SVGAGI. The CDR3 covers 16 residues. The CDR3 region is CASSYVSSGNTDTQYF. For the CDR3, the DNA is TGTGCCAGCAGTTACGTGTCTAGCGGGAATACAGATACGCAGTATTTT.